This T cell receptor beta chain was sequenced during a study of T cell changes during pregnancy in multiple sclerosis. This clone was seen just once. The data were produced by immunoSEQ multiplex PCR, yet TCRdb's version contains in-frame clones alone and is incomplete. The sample records 25,000 to 30,000 clones, approximately 94% being singletons. The V gene's germline CDR1 is SEHNR and CDR2 FQNEAQ (reference sequence). This CDR3 contains 14 residues. V was clipped by 3 bases and J by 3 bases, with 10 bases between them. The chain employs TRBV7-9 and TRBJ2-3; no clear D. Material: CD4+ T cells from peripheral blood mononuclear cells, obtained after pregnancy. This TCR came from a female donor with multiple sclerosis, enrolled in a pregnancy study. CDR3 sequence (DNA): TGTGCCAGCAGCTTCCAACCCACAACAGATACGCAGTATTTT. This translates into CASSFQPTTDTQYF.